The 2 T cell receptor beta chains given below trace back to one sample, sequenced in a study of PD-1 blockade in classical Hodgkin lymphoma. The table came from immunoSEQ multiplex PCR; TCRdb's copy has only in-frame clones and leaves some out. The data show 20,000 to 30,000 clones, approximately 80% seen once. After autologous stem cell transplantation all patients relapsed, and prior brentuximab vedotin exposure differed between cohorts. The material was peripheral blood mononuclear cells (PBMCs), obtained at baseline. The source of these receptors is a human donor with classical Hodgkin lymphoma.

V usage is TRBV14 and J usage is TRBJ2-1, with 7 bases that match TRBD2. The V segment lost 0 bases and the J segment 5 bases; nucleotides outside the gene matches: 13. Germline CDR1 is SGHDN and CDR2 is FVKESK. CDR3 length: 18 amino acids. The CDR3 sequence is CASSQDSRGIRGDNEQFF. CDR3 nucleotide sequence: TGTGCCAGCAGCCAAGACTCTAGGGGCATCCGGGGGGACAATGAGCAGTTCTTC.

In its sample, this clone was seen a few times. V usage is TRBV6-1 and J usage is TRBJ2-3; 12 bases align to TRBD2. The V and J ends lost 4 bases and 6 bases, in that order; junction bases with no gene match: 11. CDR1 and CDR2 from the germline V gene are MNHNS and SASEGT. The CDR3 runs 17 residues. As DNA, the CDR3 is TGTGCCAGCAGTGCACACCTTCTAGCGGGGGGGCGCGATACGCAGTATTTT. Protein sequence: CASSAHLLAGGRDTQYF.